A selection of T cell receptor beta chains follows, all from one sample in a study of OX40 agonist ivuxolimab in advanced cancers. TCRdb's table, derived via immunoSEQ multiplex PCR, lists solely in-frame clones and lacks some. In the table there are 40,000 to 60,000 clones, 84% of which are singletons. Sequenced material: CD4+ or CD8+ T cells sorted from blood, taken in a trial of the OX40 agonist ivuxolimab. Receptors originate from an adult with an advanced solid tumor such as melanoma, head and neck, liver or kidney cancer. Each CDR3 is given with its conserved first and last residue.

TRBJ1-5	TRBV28	CASSLLVRFSSNQPQHF
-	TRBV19	CASSLPGLAGGSSYEQYF
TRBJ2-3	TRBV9	CASSVDSLADTQYF
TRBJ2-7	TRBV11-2	CASSLHSYEQYF
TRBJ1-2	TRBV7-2	CASSLARFSYGYTF
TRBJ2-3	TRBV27	CASSSDYYSTDTQYF
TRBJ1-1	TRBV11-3	CASSVSSLNTEAFF
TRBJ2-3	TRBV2	CASSGSPTTDTQYF
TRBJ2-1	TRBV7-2	CASSSPPRGYNEQFF
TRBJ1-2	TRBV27	CASSWGGGGAYGYTF
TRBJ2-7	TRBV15	CATSRDGQGAFNEQYF
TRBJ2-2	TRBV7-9	CASSEGRDTGELFF
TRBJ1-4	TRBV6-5	CASSSSGGETNEKLFF
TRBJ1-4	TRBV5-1	CASSEGTGPLEKLFF
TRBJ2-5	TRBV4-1	CASSQEGGVEETQYF
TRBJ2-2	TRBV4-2	CASSQDWNPSGVNTGELFF
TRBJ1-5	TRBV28	CASSQGRNQPQHF
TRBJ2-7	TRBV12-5	CASGPSGVSLRIKYF
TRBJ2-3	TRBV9	CASSVSGFSTDTQYF
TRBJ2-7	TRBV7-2	CASSPSHGGGGYEQYF
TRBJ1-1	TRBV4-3	CASSQRDRAVAPMRAFF
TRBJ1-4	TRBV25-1	CASSEYTLGTETNEKLFF
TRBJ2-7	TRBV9	CASSPLAGSYEQYF
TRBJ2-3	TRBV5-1	CASSWRQNTDTQYF
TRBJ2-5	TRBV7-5	CASSKGHEKTQYF
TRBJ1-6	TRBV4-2	CASSQAGRISPLHF
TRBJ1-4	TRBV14	CASSLARGSRSEKLFF
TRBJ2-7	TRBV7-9	CASSQGQPGRHEQYF
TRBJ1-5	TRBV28	CASRDGNQPQHF
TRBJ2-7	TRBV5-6	CASSLGRVASEQYF
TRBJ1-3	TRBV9	CASSVGEVAGNTIYF
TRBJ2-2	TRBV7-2	CASSLSLAGYTGELFF
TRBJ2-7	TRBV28	CASCEGIEAYEQYF
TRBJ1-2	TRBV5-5	CASSRATYGYTF
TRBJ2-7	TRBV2	CASRVGQAGHEQYF
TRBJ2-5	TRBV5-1	CASSFIAARDQYF
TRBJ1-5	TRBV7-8	CASSLVRAQPQHF